This T cell receptor (beta chain) came from a study of T cell responses to AZD1222 COVID-19 vaccine. In the case of this clone: Antigen specificity is unknown.

Study-wide points: Reportedly, nearly half the spike-specific TCRs target unmutated variant regions. In a largely white British group with more females than males, clonal diversity was possibly underestimated.

Per the germline V gene, CDR1 is MDHEN and CDR2 is SYDVKM. With 2 bases removed from V and 8 bases from J, the gap between germline ends came to 4 bases. This CDR3 comprises 10 residues. Clones were read by immunoSEQ multiplex PCR, and TCRdb kept only the in-frame ones, dropping some. The sample consists of 150,000 to 200,000 clones, approximately 90% of them appearing once. The chain uses TRBV28 and TRBJ2-7; D is unclear. The sequencing here drew on peripheral blood, taken 28 days after the second AZD1222 dose. This TCR was sampled from an adult who received the AZD1222 COVID-19 vaccine. This CDR3 reads CASSLEKQYF. DNA of the CDR3: TGTGCCAGCAGTTTAGAGAAGCAGTACTTC.